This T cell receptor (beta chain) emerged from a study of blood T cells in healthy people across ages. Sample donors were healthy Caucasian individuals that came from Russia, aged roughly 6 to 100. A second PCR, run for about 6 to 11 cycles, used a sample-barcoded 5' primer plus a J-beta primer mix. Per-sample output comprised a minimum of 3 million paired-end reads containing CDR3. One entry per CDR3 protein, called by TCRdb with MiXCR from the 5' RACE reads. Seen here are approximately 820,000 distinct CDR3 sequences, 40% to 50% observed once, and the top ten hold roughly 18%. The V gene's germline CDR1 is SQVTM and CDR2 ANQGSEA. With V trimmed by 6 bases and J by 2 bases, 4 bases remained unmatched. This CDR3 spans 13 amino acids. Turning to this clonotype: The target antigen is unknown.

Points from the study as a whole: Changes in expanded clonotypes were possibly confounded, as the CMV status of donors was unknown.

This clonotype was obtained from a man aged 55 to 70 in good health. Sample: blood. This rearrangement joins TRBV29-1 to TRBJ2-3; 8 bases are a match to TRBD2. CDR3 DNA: TGCAGCGTGACGGGACTAGACACAGATACGCAGTATTTT. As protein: CSVTGLDTDTQYF.